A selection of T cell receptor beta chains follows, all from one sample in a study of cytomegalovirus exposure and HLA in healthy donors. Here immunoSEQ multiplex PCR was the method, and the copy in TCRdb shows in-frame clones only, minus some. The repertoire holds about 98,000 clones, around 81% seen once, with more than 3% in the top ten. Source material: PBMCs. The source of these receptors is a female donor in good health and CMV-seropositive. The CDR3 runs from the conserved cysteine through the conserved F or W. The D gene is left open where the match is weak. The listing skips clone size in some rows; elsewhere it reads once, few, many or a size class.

CASSPNGPGVGELFF	TGTGCCAGCAGCCCGAACGGACCGGGAGTCGGGGAGCTGTTTTTT	15	-	-	TRBV7-2	TRBJ2-2
CASSWQTGGEIDTQYF	TGTGCCAGCAGCTGGCAGACAGGGGGCGAAATAGATACGCAGTATTTT	16	-	TRBD1	TRBV7-2	TRBJ2-3
CASSSGQGAYGYTF	TGCGCCAGCAGCTCAGGACAGGGGGCTTATGGCTACACCTTC	14	-	TRBD1	TRBV5-1	TRBJ1-2
CASSQDRSSSYEQYF	TGTGCCAGCAGCCAAGATCGCTCCAGCTCCTACGAGCAGTACTTC	15	-	-	TRBV4-2	TRBJ2-7
CASTWGVVTREQYF	TGTGCCAGCACGTGGGGGGTCGTAACAAGGGAGCAGTACTTC	14	few	-	TRBV7-9	TRBJ2-7
CASSVYLAGVSYNEQFF	TGTGCCAGCAGCGTATACCTAGCGGGAGTTTCCTACAATGAGCAGTTCTTC	17	-	TRBD2	TRBV5-6	TRBJ2-1
CASSPPSRQVGRSTEAFF	TGTGCCAGCAGTCCCCCCTCCCGACAGGTGGGGCGGAGCACTGAAGCTTTCTTT	18	-	-	TRBV28	TRBJ1-1
CASSQDVGNQPQHF	TGTGCCAGCAGCCAAGACGTCGGCAATCAGCCCCAGCATTTT	14	-	-	TRBV4-2	TRBJ1-5
CASSQVGGDVVRDTQYF	TGTGCCAGCAGCCAAGTCGGGGGGGATGTGGTGAGAGATACGCAGTATTTT	17	-	TRBD2	TRBV4-2	TRBJ2-3
CASSRAREERASNYGYTF	TGTGCCAGCAGCCGGGCTCGGGAGGAGAGGGCTTCTAACTATGGCTACACCTTC	18	-	-	TRBV28	TRBJ1-2
CATSRGKTINTEAFF	TGTGCCACCAGCAGAGGCAAGACAATTAACACTGAAGCTTTCTTT	15	-	-	TRBV15	TRBJ1-1
CASSARQGAEAFF	TGTGCCAGCAGCGCACGACAGGGTGCTGAAGCTTTCTTT	13	-	TRBD1	TRBV7-2	TRBJ1-1
CASSLGQNQYSNQPQHF	TGTGCCAGCTCACTGGGACAGAACCAATATAGCAATCAGCCCCAGCATTTT	17	-	TRBD1	TRBV18	TRBJ1-5
CASSYGGDYKNTEAFF	TGTGCCAGCAGTTACGGAGGGGACTATAAGAACACTGAAGCTTTCTTT	16	-	-	TRBV6-6	TRBJ1-1
CASSRGRTGVSDGYTF	TGTGCCAGCAGTAGGGGGAGGACAGGGGTTTCGGATGGCTACACCTTC	16	once	TRBD1	TRBV5-5	TRBJ1-2
CASSLNRVLLYEQYF	TGTGCCAGCAGCCTAAACAGGGTTCTCCTATACGAGCAGTACTTC	15	-	-	TRBV11-1	TRBJ2-7
CASSRTGGITEAFF	TGTGCCAGCAGTAGGACAGGGGGCATCACTGAAGCTTTCTTT	14	-	TRBD1	TRBV6-1	TRBJ1-1
CASNGQSGNTIYF	TGTGCCAGCAACGGACAGTCTGGAAACACCATATATTTT	13	-	-	TRBV2	TRBJ1-3
CASSGGNREKLFF	TGTGCCAGCAGCGGCGGGAATAGGGAAAAACTGTTTTTT	13	few	-	TRBV5-4	TRBJ1-4
CASSLVGGDQPQHF	TGCGCCAGCAGCTTGGTGGGGGGAGATCAGCCCCAGCATTTT	14	-	-	TRBV5-1	TRBJ1-5
CSVEVRGSGRDTGELFF	TGCAGCGTTGAAGTAAGGGGTAGCGGGAGGGACACCGGGGAGCTGTTTTTT	17	-	TRBD2	TRBV29-1	TRBJ2-2
CASSFDRPVSYGYTF	TGTGCCAGCAGCTTCGACAGACCTGTCAGCTATGGCTACACCTTC	15	-	-	TRBV7-9	TRBJ1-2
CASSSQREGPYEQYF	TGTGCCAGCAGCTCTCAGCGGGAGGGCCCTTACGAGCAGTACTTC	15	few	TRBD2	TRBV9	TRBJ2-7
CASSLGLATDTQYF	TGTGCCAGTAGTCTTGGACTAGCAACAGATACGCAGTATTTT	14	-	TRBD2	TRBV19	TRBJ2-3
CASSLGGDYYEQYF	TGTGCCAGCAGCTTAGGGGGGGACTACTACGAGCAGTACTTC	14	-	TRBD2	TRBV13	TRBJ2-7
CASSLGTSGGSSYEQYF	TGTGCCAGCAGCTTAGGGACTAGCGGGGGGAGCTCCTACGAGCAGTACTTC	17	few	TRBD2	TRBV5-4	TRBJ2-7
CASSIGQIPYEQYF	TGTGCCAGTAGTATCGGACAGATACCCTACGAGCAGTACTTC	14	-	-	TRBV19	TRBJ2-7
CASSQQVNSYEQYF	TGCGCCAGCAGCCAACAGGTGAACTCCTACGAGCAGTACTTC	14	-	-	TRBV4-1	TRBJ2-7
CASSLDRGSYNEQFF	TGCGCCAGCAGCTTGGACAGGGGATCTTACAATGAGCAGTTCTTC	15	-	TRBD1	TRBV5-1	TRBJ2-1
CASSRQGGGSSNQPQHF	TGTGCCAGCAGCCGACAAGGAGGGGGCAGTAGCAATCAGCCCCAGCATTTT	17	-	TRBD1	TRBV14	TRBJ1-5
CSLSPDRGTDTQYF	TGCAGTCTCTCCCCGGATAGAGGTACAGATACGCAGTATTTT	14	-	-	TRBV29-1	TRBJ2-3
CASSESNGARGLSDIQYF	TGCGCCAGCAGTGAGTCGAATGGGGCCAGGGGGCTTTCGGACATTCAGTACTTC	18	-	TRBD1	TRBV10-2	TRBJ2-4
CASSLILRGTDQPQHF	TGTGCCAGCAGCTTGATCCTTAGGGGTACCGATCAGCCCCAGCATTTT	16	few	-	TRBV7-6	TRBJ1-5
CASSYSGGPRTDTQYF	TGCGCCAGCAGCTATTCGGGAGGGCCGAGGACAGATACGCAGTATTTT	16	-	TRBD2	TRBV4-1	TRBJ2-3
CASSPTLANTGELFF	TGCGCCAGCAGCCCAACACTAGCGAACACCGGGGAGCTGTTTTTT	15	-	-	TRBV5-1	TRBJ2-2
CASSLVQGLDQFSYNEQFF	TGTGCCAGCAGCTTAGTTCAAGGACTAGACCAATTCTCCTACAATGAGCAGTTCTTC	19	-	TRBD2	TRBV7-9	TRBJ2-1
CASSLTTGVNYGYTF	TGCGCCAGCAGCCTTACTACAGGCGTTAACTATGGCTACACCTTC	15	-	-	TRBV4-1	TRBJ1-2
CASSHLKSPRNEQFF	TGTGCCAGCAGTCACCTAAAAAGCCCTAGAAATGAGCAGTTCTTC	15	once	-	TRBV6-6	TRBJ2-1
CASSLAGTGVQPQHF	TGTGCCAGCAGCTTAGCCGGGACAGGGGTTCAGCCCCAGCATTTT	15	-	TRBD1	TRBV7-2	TRBJ1-5
CASSQSLKASSTYEQYF	TGCGCCAGCAGCCAAAGTCTCAAGGCTAGCAGTACCTACGAGCAGTACTTC	17	-	-	TRBV4-1	TRBJ2-7
CASRRPSGLSYNEQFF	TGCGCCAGCAGGAGGCCTAGCGGGCTCTCCTACAATGAGCAGTTCTTC	16	-	TRBD2	TRBV5-1	TRBJ2-1
CATSRRQGVETQYF	TGTGCCACCAGCAGACGACAGGGCGTCGAGACCCAGTACTTC	14	-	TRBD1	TRBV15	TRBJ2-5
CASSQASGGATDTQYF	TGTGCCAGCAGCCAGGCTAGCGGGGGGGCGACAGATACGCAGTATTTT	16	-	TRBD2	TRBV4-2	TRBJ2-3
CASSRPGQEMNTEAFF	TGTGCCAGCAGTAGGCCGGGACAGGAAATGAACACTGAAGCTTTCTTT	16	once	TRBD1	TRBV7-9	TRBJ1-1
CASGTGGEISYEQYF	TGTGCTAGTGGGACAGGGGGCGAAATCTCCTACGAGCAGTACTTC	15	-	TRBD1	TRBV12-5	TRBJ2-7
CASSGSPGLAFTDTQYF	TGTGCCAGCAGTGGTTCACCGGGACTAGCCTTCACAGATACGCAGTATTTT	17	once	TRBD2	TRBV27	TRBJ2-3